This TCR beta chain was sequenced in a study of Ad26.COV2.S vaccination and SARS-CoV-2 variants. Study summary: Donor had been placed in the Ad26.COV2.S arm of the COV1001 trial. Recipients of Ad26.COV2.S got it intramuscularly, once or twice 56 days apart.

The assay was immunoSEQ multiplex PCR, and TCRdb's table has in-frame clones only and misses some. The table shows about 350,000 clones, with 75% to 90% occurring only once. Trimming cost V 7 bases and J 2 bases, with 14 bases left between them. CDR1 SNHLY and CDR2 FYNNEI come from the germline V gene. The CDR3 spans 14 residues. As concerns this clone: Its antigen remains unknown.

As for treatment: 15 to 20 received Ad26.COV2.S at low or high dose, single or two shots; about 5 received placebo; per-sample allocation not given. Samples came from day 63 after the first vaccine or placebo injection. Study-level points and caveats: It was vaccine recipients, not placebo recipients, who had the higher spike-specific TCR breadth. The TCR-based breadth and depth measures might underestimate overall T cell responses.

The clonotype was recovered from a person aged 18 to 59 who received the Ad26.COV2.S COVID-19 vaccine or a placebo. The rearrangement joins TRBV2 to TRBJ1-1; D gene ambiguous. This sample comprised peripheral blood, obtained in a trial of Ad26.COV2.S vaccine versus placebo. CDR3 coding DNA: TGTGCCAGCACTATATCACGGGGAAACACTGAAGCTTTCTTT. Protein product: CASTISRGNTEAFF.